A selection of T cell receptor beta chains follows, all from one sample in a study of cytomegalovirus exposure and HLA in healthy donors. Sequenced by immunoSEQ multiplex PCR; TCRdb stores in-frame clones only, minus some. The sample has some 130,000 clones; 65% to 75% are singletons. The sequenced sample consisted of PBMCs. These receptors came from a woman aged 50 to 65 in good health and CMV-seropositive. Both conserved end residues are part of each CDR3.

CASSYDVQGPLFF,TRBV6-5
CASSLRTGFTPTGELFF,TRBV23-1
CASSTIGTGLGYTF,TRBV11-3
CASSLAQGTVETQYF,TRBV5-1
CASRRGGSTGELFF,TRBV27
CASSLLGAGANVLTF,TRBV5-4
CASSYDGGRETQYF,TRBV6-5
CASSPNGQGNTGELFF,TRBV7-6
CASSQEIPETQYF,TRBV7-9
CASSPGTVYGYTF,TRBV5-5
CASSLARTGLTDTQYF,TRBV7-2
CASGPAGGTDTQYF,TRBV12-5
CASSQSWQADTEAFF,TRBV23-1
CASSLAGGAGELFF,TRBV5-1
CASSYGDRVDNEQFF,TRBV6-5
CASSSLTGGQETQYF,TRBV5-4
CASSKGQGSYEQYF,TRBV5-1
CASSVIAGFEQYF,TRBV7-2
CASRRGQAGYTF,TRBV6-1
CASSIAPGANTEAFF,TRBV5-1
CASSSFGLNQPQHF,TRBV7-6
CASSLEGLSSYEQYF,TRBV7-2
CASRDTGGRAKNIQYF,TRBV4-1
CASSQAGAYYGYTF,TRBV4-3
CASSYSGGINNSPLHF,TRBV6-5
CSVVQGANVLTF,TRBV29-1
CASSRPNRGGQAFF,TRBV6-5
CASSEFRGKAFF,TRBV6-1
CASKSVLNTEAFF,TRBV2
CARQGRSGNTIYF,TRBV30
CASSFRVYNEQFF,TRBV5-6
CAISEIMAGLNTEAFF,TRBV10-3
CATGRSGANVLTF,TRBV15
CASKTEVPNTGELFF,TRBV6-5
CASSLLAGGPTDTQYF,TRBV5-1
CASSLTYSSGNTIYF,TRBV27
CASSPEGRSNQPQHF,TRBV7-2
CASRSGGYQPQHF,TRBV12-2
CSAMTGRNQPQHF,TRBV29-1
CASRPGGGARETQYF,TRBV5-4
CSAGTGAYNQPQHF,TRBV29-1
CASSLGALGDTQYF,TRBV5-4
CASSDPGQFNSPLHF,TRBV7-2
CAARGSGTGELFF,TRBV5-1
CASIPRGGANYGYTF,TRBV5-6
CASTPGPSGNTIYF,TRBV5-1
CASSKGPIIGRVYEQYF,TRBV21-1
CASSDLSAGGPTDTQYF,TRBV4-1
CASSQGTSGGPSYEQYF,TRBV5-1
CASSQEGGAGLGGYTF,TRBV4-2
CASSLPSGGAMNEQYF,TRBV5-4